The clone carrying this TCR beta chain was seen a few times. Antigen specificity is unknown. The entry originates in a study of human T cells and chemical hapten exposure. TCRdb redid the calling of the RACE reads with MiXCR, one entry per CDR3 protein. The data hold 65,000 to 90,000 distinct CDR3 sequences, with more than 6.5% observed a single time. The V and J ends lost 0 bases and 9 bases respectively, with 13 bases between them. This CDR3 region has 13 residues. In germline, CDR1 is GTSNPN, CDR2 SVGIG (reference sequence). Study-wide results and limits: With DPC sensitization, TCRs exceeding 1 in 1000 frequency showed no change.

The time point: patch test 2, 6 weeks after DPC sensitization. Treatment described: therapeutic diphenylcyclopropenone sensitization with weekly scalp DPC. The origin of this receptor is a woman aged 25 to 39 with alopecia areata. Some clones in this sample may be carry-over from other donors' samples. The sample was whole blood, taken in connection with sensitization to the hapten diphenylcyclopropenone (DPC). The genes are TRBV30 and TRBJ2-3; D tentatively reads TRBD1 or TRBD2 (5 bases each). CDR3 DNA: TGTGCCTGGAGTGTGGACATTTCGGGGACGCAGTATTTT. Encoded protein: CAWSVDISGTQYF.